This TCR beta chain was identified in a study of early T cells in non-severe SARS-CoV-2 infection. Study context: Bulk RNA isolated from unsorted whole blood underwent sequencing; chains were not paired.

CDR1 and CDR2 (germline): MGHRA, YSYEKL. Trimming pared 4 bases from V and 3 bases from J, leaving 18 bases between. The CDR3 is made up of 16 amino acids. Molecules of cDNA were individually given unique molecular identifiers that were attached to them. MiXCR, run by TCRdb on the 5' RACE reads, gives a single entry per CDR3 protein. Among some 18,000 distinct CDR3 sequences listed, approximately 6.1% were seen once. Whole-study results and caveats: Missing private and CD4 specificities, VDJdb matching favored anti-spike CD8 responses.

In this sample, this clonotype turned up many times. What it recognizes is unknown. The sample comprised whole blood. The rearrangement links TRBV4-1 to TRBJ1-1, with a tentative D call TRBD1 (6 bases). This TCR was recovered from an adult who was a healthcare worker with PCR-confirmed SARS-CoV-2 infection or an uninfected control (not recorded which). The CDR3 is CASSRGFQGLDTEAFF. As DNA, the CDR3 is TGCGCCAGCAGCCGAGGGTTTCAGGGGCTAGACACTGAAGCTTTCTTT.